This T cell receptor (beta chain) was sequenced during a study of brain T cells in children with intractable seizures. Here immunoSEQ multiplex PCR was the method, and the copy in TCRdb shows in-frame clones only, minus some. The data hold approximately 330,000 clones, with approximately 93% observed a single time. The CDR3 loop spans 11 amino acids. The V gene lost 4 bases and the J gene lost 9 bases, with 6 bases spanning the gap. Germline V gene lookup returns CDR1 KGHDR and CDR2 SFDVKD. Described time point: blood from clinic visit 5 months post-surgery; TSC patient then seizure free. At least one anti-epileptic drug was given before surgery.

The source is a boy younger than two with tuberous sclerosis and intractable seizures. The specimen was peripheral blood, collected less than 6 months after surgery. V usage is TRBV24-1 and J usage is TRBJ2-1, with D perhaps matching TRBD2 (5 bases). The chain's CDR3 is CATSEGGEQFF. The CDR3 nucleotides read TGTGCCACCAGTGAAGGAGGTGAGCAGTTCTTC.